These 29 T cell receptor beta chains were sequenced from one sample in a study of T cells in narcolepsy. The assay was immunoSEQ multiplex PCR, and TCRdb's table has in-frame clones only and misses some. The table records around 26,000 clones, 84% of them present only once. The sequenced sample consisted of CD45RA- memory CD4+ T cells from PBMCs. These receptors were taken from a human donor with narcolepsy.

V is TRBV7-9 and J is TRBJ2-7; 8 bases align to TRBD2. This CDR3 is built from 15 residues. V lost 1 base, J lost 3 bases, and 5 bases stayed unmatched. Germline values: CDR1 SEHNR, CDR2 FQNEAQ (reference sequence). The CDR3 protein is CASSLGSGGSYEQYF. The DNA for the CDR3 is TGTGCCAGCAGCTTAGGGTCGGGAGGGAGCTACGAGCAGTACTTC.

J is TRBJ2-2 and V is TRBV7-2; no firm D call. V dropped 2 bases and J dropped 0 bases, with 7 bases sitting between them. Per germline, CDR1 SGHTA and CDR2 FQGNSA. This CDR3 has 15 residues. The CDR3 is CASSLRAPNTGELFF. The CDR3 nucleotides are TGTGCCAGCAGCTTAAGGGCCCCGAACACCGGGGAGCTGTTTTTT.

The gene calls are TRBV18 and TRBJ2-5; 12 positions match TRBD2. The germline CDR1 and CDR2 sequences are KGHSH and LQKENI. This CDR3 spans 13 amino acids. The trim removed 9 bases at V and 5 bases at J, leaving 4 bases unmatched. The CDR3 DNA sequence: TGTGCCAGTGGACTAGCGGGATCCGAGACCCAGTACTTC. Its protein is CASGLAGSETQYF.

The chain is built from TRBV19 and TRBJ2-1, with 11 nucleotides matching TRBD2. Per germline, CDR1 LNHDA and CDR2 SQIVND (reference sequence). V lost 5 bases and J lost 7; bases outside the gene matches: 4. The CDR3 spans 14 residues. CDR3 nucleotide sequence: TGTGCCAGTAGTTCGGGACTAGCGGAGAATGAGCAGTTCTTC. Its translation: CASSSGLAENEQFF. Full variable domain (remainder filled in from reference TRBV19 and TRBJ2-1): DGGITQSPKYLFRKEGQNVTLSCEQNLNHDAMYWYRQDPGQGLRLIYYSQIVNDFQKGDIAEGYSVSREKKESFPLTVTSAQKNPTAFYLCASSSGLAENEQFFGPGTRLTVL.

This clone was counted once. The rearrangement joins TRBV7-2 to TRBJ1-3; perhaps TRBD1 as D (5 bases). V was clipped by 6 bases and J by 2 bases, with 14 bases between them. The CDR3 has 15 amino acids. Germline loops: CDR1 SGHTA, CDR2 FQGNSA. The CDR3, as DNA: TGTGCCAGCAGTTTTACAGGAGTCACTGGAAACACCATATATTTT. It encodes CASSFTGVTGNTIYF.

V and J are TRBV9 and TRBJ1-2; weak D call: TRBD1 (5 bases). Germline V gene sequence: CDR1 SGDLS, CDR2 YYNGEE. With 2 bases removed from V and 7 bases from J, the gap between germline ends came to 12 bases. The CDR3 loop spans 13 amino acids. CDR3: CASSVWGGGGYTF. The CDR3 bases are TGTGCCAGCAGCGTCTGGGGGGGAGGTGGCTACACCTTC.

The chain joins TRBV6-1 to TRBJ1-1; no clear D. V dropped 3 bases and J dropped 4 bases, with 12 bases sitting between them. The CDR3 length is 14 residues. Germline CDR1 MNHNS, CDR2 SASEGT. CDR3 in amino acids: CASSDFYRATEAFF. The CDR3 DNA reads as TGTGCCAGCAGTGATTTTTATAGGGCCACTGAAGCTTTCTTT.

The rearrangement uses TRBV7-3 and TRBJ2-7, with D tentatively TRBD2 (5 bases). V lost 1 base, J lost 2 bases, and 12 bases lay in between. The CDR3 is 15 amino acids. Germline V gene data show CDR1 as SGHTA and CDR2 as FQGTGA. The CDR3 DNA reads TGTGCCAGCAGCTTAAATTCCGGGATCCCCTACGAGCAGTACTTC. It translates to CASSLNSGIPYEQYF. Filled out from reference TRBV7-3 and TRBJ2-7, the complete variable domain reads GAGVSQTPSNKVTEKGKYVELRCDPISGHTALYWYRQSLGQGPEFLIYFQGTGAADDSGLPNDRFFAVRPEGSVSTLKIQRTERGDSAVYLCASSLNSGIPYEQYFGPGTRLTVT.

This chain links TRBV7-6 with TRBJ2-1, with TRBD1 as a possible D gene (6 bases). This CDR3 has 16 amino acids. CDR1 is SGHVS, CDR2 FNYEAQ, per germline. Trimming took 2 bases from V and 0 from J, leaving 11 bases between them. The CDR3 region has the DNA TGTGCCAGCAGCTTATCAGGACAGAGCTCCTACAATGAGCAGTTCTTC. Its translation is CASSLSGQSSYNEQFF.

The chain recombines TRBV7-3 with TRBJ2-7; D not certain. CDR3 length equals 13 residues. Germline CDR1 SGHTA, CDR2 FQGTGA. V lost 2 bases and J lost 2, with 7 bases in between. The DNA of the CDR3 is TGTGCCAGCAGCTTAGGGCATCCCTACGAGCAGTACTTC. Translated: CASSLGHPYEQYF.

This sequence joins TRBV18 and TRBJ2-1; no clear D gene. Deletions cut 2 bases from V and 7 bases from J, with 9 bases between. This CDR3 has 13 residues. Germline V gene sequence: CDR1 KGHSH, CDR2 LQKENI. The CDR3 protein is CASSPKDRNEQFF. DNA for the CDR3: TGTGCCAGCTCACCAAAAGACCGAAATGAGCAGTTCTTC.

V is TRBV4-3 and J is TRBJ1-2; possibly TRBD1 for D (5 bases). This CDR3 contains 15 residues. CDR1 is LGHNA, CDR2 YSLEER, per germline. Trimming left V 4 bases short and J 5 bases short, with 17 bases between. The CDR3 DNA sequence: TGCGCCAGCAGCCCGAAAATCGGGACGGGGTATGGCTACACCTTC. As protein: CASSPKIGTGYGYTF.

V and J are TRBV28 and TRBJ2-7; 9 bases fit TRBD1. J lost 0 bases, V lost 6 bases, and 6 bases had no gene match. The CDR3 loop spans 15 amino acids. Per germline, CDR1 MDHEN and CDR2 SYDVKM. CDR3 nucleotide sequence: TGTGCCAGCAGGGCCGCGACAGGGGGCTCCTACGAGCAGTACTTC. This gives the protein CASRAATGGSYEQYF.

V and J are TRBV14 and TRBJ2-7; D gene ambiguous. Deletions cut 6 bases from V and 6 bases from J, with 12 bases between. This CDR3 comprises 12 residues. Germline V gene sequence: CDR1 SGHDN, CDR2 FVKESK. DNA for the CDR3: TGTGCCAGCAGTTTTAGCATCCGCGAGCAGTACTTC. Its protein product is CASSFSIREQYF.

This chain connects TRBV28 to TRBJ1-5; D gene unclear. V was cut by 4 bases and J by 1 base, with 8 bases left in between. CDR1 and CDR2 (germline): MDHEN, SYDVKM. This CDR3 is built from 14 residues. CDR3 nucleotide sequence: TGTGCCAGCAGTTCCTCCAGGAGCAATCAGCCCCAGCATTTT. Protein product: CASSSSRSNQPQHF.

The rearrangement joins TRBV27 to TRBJ2-1, with 8 bases that match TRBD2. The V segment lost 0 bases and the J segment 4 bases; nucleotides outside the gene matches: 2. Looked up from germline, CDR1 is MNHEY and CDR2 is SMNVEV (reference sequence). The CDR3 has 15 residues. In DNA form, the CDR3 reads TGTGCCAGCAGTTTATCGCGGGAGGCTTACAATGAGCAGTTCTTC. Residues: CASSLSREAYNEQFF.

The J gene is TRBJ2-5, the V gene TRBV28; 7 nucleotides align to TRBD2. The CDR3 is 15 residues long. V shed 8 bases, J shed 1 base, and the junction held 10 bases outside the gene matches. Germline CDR1 and CDR2: MDHEN and SYDVKM. CDR3 coding DNA: TGTGCCAGCCATGGGATAGGGAGGGTCCAAGAGACCCAGTACTTC. Translated, it gives CASHGIGRVQETQYF.

The J gene is TRBJ2-2, the V gene TRBV5-4, with D possibly matching TRBD2 (6 bases). Deletions cut 2 bases from V and 1 base from J, with 12 bases between. This CDR3 has 16 amino acids. Germline V gives CDR1 SGHNT, CDR2 YYREEE (reference sequence). The CDR3 here is CASSLARRGNTGELFF. As DNA, the CDR3 is TGTGCCAGCAGCTTAGCCCGGAGGGGGAACACCGGGGAGCTGTTTTTT.

This chain joins TRBV11-2 and TRBJ2-7, with D possibly TRBD1 on 6 matching bases. Trimming took off 5 bases at V and 3 bases at J, with 17 bases between the two ends. Germline lookup yields CDR1 SGHAT and CDR2 FQNNGV. CDR3 length: 15 residues. CDR3 region: CASSPARGRGYEQYF. CDR3 sequence (DNA): TGTGCCAGCAGCCCCGCCAGGGGCCGCGGCTACGAGCAGTACTTC.

This clone showed up just a few times. This chain connects TRBV6-6 to TRBJ2-5; 11 bases are a match to TRBD2. There are 15 residues in the CDR3. Germline CDR1 MNHNY, CDR2 SVGAGI (reference sequence). Germline trimming cut 6 bases from V and 5 bases from J; bases unmatched to any gene: 8. The CDR3, as DNA: TGTGCCAGCAGGACTAGCGGGAACGTCGGGGAGACCCAGTACTTC. This gives the protein CASRTSGNVGETQYF.

This chain links TRBV19 with TRBJ2-3; D gene unclear. V lost 3 bases and J lost 0, with 10 bases in between. This CDR3 has 15 amino acids. Germline CDR1 LNHDA, CDR2 SQIVND (reference sequence). Written as DNA, the CDR3 is TGTGCCAGTAGTATGAGTGGGGTAAGCACAGATACGCAGTATTTT. Protein: CASSMSGVSTDTQYF.

V usage is TRBV11-2 and J usage is TRBJ2-1; 11 bases are a match to TRBD2. The CDR3 has 15 amino acids. Germline trimming cut 3 bases from V and 7 bases from J; bases unmatched to any gene: 5. Germline CDR1 is SGHAT and CDR2 is FQNNGV. Written as DNA, the CDR3 is TGTGCCAGCAGCTTGGCGGTAGCGGGAGGGAATGAGCAGTTCTTC. Encoded protein: CASSLAVAGGNEQFF. Full variable domain (missing parts from reference TRBV11-2 and TRBJ2-1): EAGVAQSPRYKIIEKRQSVAFWCNPISGHATLYWYQQILGQGPKLLIQFQNNGVVDDSQLPKDRFSAERLKGVDSTLKIQPAKLEDSAVYLCASSLAVAGGNEQFFGPGTRLTVL.

The chain is built from TRBV29-1 and TRBJ2-3; 11 nucleotides align to TRBD2. The junction had 9 bases not matched to a gene; V was cut back by 6 bases and J by 4 bases. The CDR3 has 15 amino acids. CDR1 and CDR2 from the germline V gene are SQVTM and ANQGSEA. The CDR3 loop reads CSVDGLAGTADTQYF. The CDR3 DNA reads TGCAGCGTAGATGGACTAGCGGGTACCGCAGATACGCAGTATTTT.

This clone was recorded a few times. V is TRBV11-2 and J is TRBJ2-7; either TRBD1 or TRBD2 may supply D (5 bases each). This CDR3 region has 13 residues. Germline lookup yields CDR1 SGHAT and CDR2 FQNNGV. V shed 10 bases and J shed 7 bases, with 20 bases lying between them. The CDR3 sequence: CATKTRGSGEQYF. The CDR3, as DNA: TGTGCCACTAAAACAAGGGGATCGGGGGAGCAGTACTTC.

V and J are TRBV20-1 and TRBJ2-3; D not certain. Germline V gives CDR1 DFQATT, CDR2 SNEGSKA (reference sequence). This CDR3 region has 11 residues. Trimming took off 8 bases at V and 5 bases at J, with 11 bases between the two ends. In DNA form, the CDR3 reads TGCAGTTCCTCGGCAGGAGATACGCAGTATTTT. Translation: CSSSAGDTQYF.

The J gene is TRBJ2-5, the V gene TRBV6-6; TRBD2 is a possible D gene (5 bases). Germline loops: CDR1 MNHNY, CDR2 SVGAGI (reference sequence). The V and J ends lost 0 bases and 9 bases respectively, with 14 bases between them. This CDR3 is 14 amino acids long. The CDR3 nucleotides are TGTGCCAGCAGTTACTCGACCCGGACTGTGCCCCAGTACTTC. It is translated as CASSYSTRTVPQYF.

V is TRBV28 and J is TRBJ2-5; 7 positions agree with TRBD2. The V gene's germline CDR1 is MDHEN and CDR2 SYDVKM. V lost 8 bases, J lost 5 bases, and 14 bases stayed unmatched. The CDR3 contains 15 residues. CDR3 in amino acids: CASVGGGSGEETQYF. DNA for the CDR3: TGTGCCAGCGTCGGAGGCGGGAGTGGGGAGGAGACCCAGTACTTC.

The chain links TRBV28 to TRBJ1-5, with 10 bases that match TRBD1. The germline gives CDR1 MDHEN, CDR2 SYDVKM. Trimming at V came to 5 bases and at J to 4 bases, leaving 5 bases not matched to a gene. The CDR3 consists of 15 residues. This CDR3 is CASSQGTGDNQPQHF. In nucleotides, the CDR3 is TGTGCCAGCAGTCAAGGGACAGGGGATAATCAGCCCCAGCATTTT.

The V and J genes are TRBV19 and TRBJ2-3, with D possibly matching TRBD1 (6 bases). The length of the CDR3 is 14 residues. The germline gives CDR1 LNHDA, CDR2 SQIVND (reference sequence). V lost 6 bases to trimming and J lost 2 bases, with 12 bases between them. The CDR3 region has the DNA TGTGCCAGTAGGCACAGGGATCCCACAGATACGCAGTATTTT. Protein: CASRHRDPTDTQYF. The full variable domain, rest sourced from reference TRBV19 and TRBJ2-3, is DGGITQSPKYLFRKEGQNVTLSCEQNLNHDAMYWYRQDPGQGLRLIYYSQIVNDFQKGDIAEGYSVSREKKESFPLTVTSAQKNPTAFYLCASRHRDPTDTQYFGPGTRLTVL.